Following are 24 T cell receptor beta chains from one sample sequenced in a study of control samples from healthy donors and cancer patients. This table comes from immunoSEQ multiplex PCR, and its TCRdb copy is limited to in-frame clones, with some not included. The profile shows under 150,000 clones, around nine tenths of them singletons. The sample taken for sequencing was PBMCs. The receptor set was obtained from a man aged 50 to 60 with head and neck cancer.

The table lists this clone with a count of one. The V and J genes are TRBV2 and TRBJ2-2, with a possible D match to TRBD2 (6 bases). The CDR3 runs to 14 residues. The germline CDR1 and CDR2 sequences are SNHLY and FYNNEI. V was trimmed by 2 bases and J by 6 bases, leaving 10 bases between them. CDR3 sequence (DNA): TGTGCCAGCAGTGAATTGGGGGGAGCCGGGGAGCTGTTTTTT. It encodes CASSELGGAGELFF.

This chain links TRBV6-6 with TRBJ1-4; TRBD1 might be the D (6 bases). The germline V and J ends were trimmed by 3 bases and 5 bases, with 7 bases remaining between them. The germline V gene has CDR1 MNHNY and CDR2 SVGAGI (reference sequence). The CDR3 runs 13 residues. The CDR3 coding sequence is TGTGCCAGCAGTTATACAGGGAATGAAAAACTGTTTTTT. Its translation is CASSYTGNEKLFF.

The chain is built from TRBV10-3 and TRBJ2-3, with D tentatively TRBD2 (5 bases). Germline V gives CDR1 ENHRY, CDR2 SYGVKD. The CDR3 is 15 residues long. The germline V and J ends were trimmed by 8 bases and 0 bases, with 15 bases remaining between them. The CDR3 sequence is CAISGLASSTDTQYF. DNA of the CDR3: TGTGCCATCTCCGGTTTAGCGAGTAGCACAGATACGCAGTATTTT.

V gene TRBV27 combines with J gene TRBJ1-2; a weak D match, TRBD1 (5 bases). Trimming pared 5 bases from V and 5 bases from J, leaving 27 bases between. The germline V gene has CDR1 MNHEY and CDR2 SMNVEV (reference sequence). The CDR3 runs 18 residues. The CDR3 here is CASSTLGDGSLHLYGYTF. The DNA for the CDR3 is TGTGCCAGCAGTACTTTGGGGGACGGATCCCTTCACCTTTATGGCTACACCTTC.

This chain connects TRBV7-9 to TRBJ2-1; 10 bases map to TRBD2. CDR3 length: 14 residues. Looked up from germline, CDR1 is SEHNR and CDR2 is FQNEAQ (reference sequence). V lost 5 bases to trimming and J lost 6 bases; unmatched junction nucleotides: 4. The CDR3 DNA sequence: TGTGCCAGCAGCCTACGGACTAGCGGCAATGAGCAGTTCTTC. This codes for CASSLRTSGNEQFF.

This rearrangement joins TRBV6-5 to TRBJ2-7, with 7 bases matching TRBD1. Germline V gene lookup returns CDR1 MNHEY and CDR2 SVGAGI. The CDR3 is 15 amino acids. J was trimmed by 0 bases and V by 6 bases; bases with no gene match: 8. The CDR3 protein is CASRNRQGYSYEQYF. The CDR3 nucleotides read TGTGCCAGCAGGAACAGACAGGGTTACTCCTACGAGCAGTACTTC.

The chain has TRBV11-3 and TRBJ2-1; D gene uncertain. V was trimmed by 0 bases and J by 7 bases, leaving 4 bases between them. Germline values: CDR1 SGHNT, CDR2 YENEEA. The CDR3 loop spans 12 amino acids. The CDR3 nucleotides read TGTGCCAGCAGCTTAGAGGAAAATGAGCAGTTCTTC. This sequence encodes CASSLEENEQFF.

The V call is TRBV28, the J call TRBJ1-2; 9 bases are shared with TRBD1. V lost 6 bases, J lost 3 bases, and 11 bases stayed unmatched. Germline V CDR1 and CDR2: MDHEN, SYDVKM. This CDR3 region has 16 residues. The DNA of the CDR3 is TGTGCCAGCAGACCACGGACAGGGGATGTCGACTATGGCTACACCTTC. Protein product: CASRPRTGDVDYGYTF.

On this clone: Its ends do not fully match the called genes, so a read error is possible. The CDR3 is CASSTQGAHYGCTF. The CDR3 DNA follows: TGTGCCAGTAGTACTCAGGGGGCGCATTATGGCTGCACCTTC. The rearrangement joins TRBV19 to TRBJ1-2; 8 bases map to TRBD1. CDR1 is LNHDA, CDR2 SQIVND, per germline (reference sequence). This CDR3 contains 14 residues. The complete variable domain, with remaining parts taken from reference TRBV19 and TRBJ1-2, reads DGGITQSPKYLFRKEGQNVTLSCEQNLNHDAMYWYRQDPGQGLRLIYYSQIVNDFQKGDIAEGYSVSREKKESFPLTVTSAQKNPTAFYLCASSTQGAHYGCTFGSGTRLTVV.

The chain combines TRBV6-6 with TRBJ1-1; the D gene is possibly TRBD1 (5 bases). Germline assignment: CDR1 MNHNY and CDR2 SVGAGI (reference sequence). Trimming took 2 bases from V and 8 from J, leaving 9 bases between them. The CDR3 consists of 12 residues. The CDR3 sequence: CASSYGAGEAFF. In DNA form, the CDR3 reads TGTGCCAGCAGTTACGGGGCGGGCGAAGCTTTCTTT.

V is TRBV6-1 and J is TRBJ2-7; D might be TRBD2 (5 bases). Trimming took 5 bases from V and 3 from J, leaving 11 bases between them. The CDR3 length is 13 residues. The germline CDR1 and CDR2 sequences are MNHNS and SASEGT. CDR3 sequence reads: CASSYLEGYEQYF. CDR3 bases: TGTGCCAGCAGTTATCTAGAGGGCTACGAGCAGTACTTC.

The V call is TRBV10-3, the J call TRBJ1-2; 9 positions match TRBD1. This CDR3 has 16 residues. With V trimmed by 3 bases and J by 7 bases, 12 bases remained unmatched. The V gene's germline CDR1 is ENHRY and CDR2 SYGVKD. For the CDR3, the DNA is TGTGCCATCAGTGATATGACAGGGGGACAAAGGGGTGGCTACACCTTC. Translation gives CAISDMTGGQRGGYTF.

The CDR3 spells CASSRDDYGYTF. The CDR3 DNA reads as TGCGCCAGCTCCAGGGATGACTATGGCTACACCTTC. The chain is built from TRBV5-1 and TRBJ1-2, with D tentatively TRBD1 (5 bases). Trimming shortened V by 7 bases and J by 3 bases, and 10 bases separated the two germline ends. The CDR3 is made up of 12 amino acids. Germline V gene sequence: CDR1 SGHRS, CDR2 YFSETQ.

This CDR3 reads CASSFLAVPSYEQYF. The CDR3 nucleotides read TGTGCCAGCAGCTTCCTAGCGGTACCATCCTACGAGCAGTACTTC. The J gene is TRBJ2-7, the V gene TRBV7-2; 7 nucleotides match TRBD2. The CDR3 runs to 15 residues. Trimming removed 3 bases from V and 1 base from J; junction bases left unmatched: 6. The germline gives CDR1 SGHTA, CDR2 FQGNSA.

The rearrangement links TRBV5-4 to TRBJ1-1; tentative D call: TRBD1 (6 bases). The CDR3 consists of 14 residues. In germline, CDR1 is SGHNT, CDR2 YYREEE (reference sequence). Deletions cut 0 bases from V and 1 base from J, with 7 bases between. DNA for the CDR3: TGTGCCAGCAGCTTGGAGGGGGGGAACACTGAAGCTTTCTTT. Protein: CASSLEGGNTEAFF. The full variable domain, rest sourced from reference TRBV5-4 and TRBJ1-1, is ETGVTQSPTHLIKTRGQQVTLRCSSQSGHNTVSWYQQALGQGPQFIFQYYREEENGRGNFPPRFSGLQFPNYSSELNVNALELDDSALYLCASSLEGGNTEAFFGQGTRLTVV.

The rearrangement links TRBV27 to TRBJ2-7; TRBD1 aligns across 11 bases. This CDR3 comprises 16 residues. Per germline, CDR1 MNHEY and CDR2 SMNVEV (reference sequence). The V segment lost 5 bases and the J segment 0 bases; nucleotides outside the gene matches: 6. CDR3 amino acids: CASSEGGTGGSYEQYF. The CDR3 DNA reads TGTGCCAGCAGTGAGGGTGGGACAGGGGGCTCCTACGAGCAGTACTTC.

The chain couples TRBV19 to TRBJ1-4; no clear D. There are 16 residues in the CDR3. V was shortened by 0 bases and J by 0 bases, with 8 bases between the two germline ends. The germline V gene encodes CDR1 LNHDA and CDR2 SQIVND (reference sequence). CDR3 in amino acids: CASSIDTDATNEKLFF. The CDR3 DNA reads as TGTGCCAGTAGTATAGACACGGATGCAACTAATGAAAAACTGTTTTTT.

This chain joins TRBV10-1 and TRBJ2-3, with D maybe TRBD2 (6 bases). This CDR3 region has 13 residues. Germline CDR1 and CDR2: WNHNN and SYGVQD (reference sequence). V was cut by 3 bases and J by 3 bases, with 7 bases left in between. The CDR3 DNA follows: TGCGCCAGCAGTGACCGGGGGACAGATACGCAGTATTTT. This encodes CASSDRGTDTQYF.

The genes are TRBV27 and TRBJ1-6; 8 bases agree with TRBD1. V dropped 2 bases and J dropped 7; count of bases not matched to a gene: 7. Germline-derived CDR1 and CDR2 are MNHEY and SMNVEV (reference sequence). There are 16 residues in the CDR3. CDR3 nucleotide sequence: TGTGCCAGCAGTTTAGTTATACAGGGGGGAAATTCACCCCTCCACTTT. This codes for CASSLVIQGGNSPLHF.

The rearrangement uses TRBV7-2 and TRBJ2-5, with unresolved D. V was shortened by 3 bases and J by 8 bases, with 13 bases between the two germline ends. CDR1 and CDR2 (germline): SGHTA, FQGNSA. The CDR3 loop spans 13 amino acids. CDR3 sequence: CASSFSNLGTQYF. In nucleotides, the CDR3 is TGTGCCAGCAGCTTTTCCAACCTGGGTACCCAGTACTTC.

This clone turned up a few times. This chain uses TRBV5-4 with TRBJ1-1, with D perhaps matching TRBD1 (5 bases). V gave up 1 base and J gave up 2 bases, with 9 bases separating them. The germline gives CDR1 SGHNT, CDR2 YYREEE (reference sequence). This CDR3 is built from 14 residues. For the CDR3, the DNA is TGTGCCAGCAGCTTGAGGCAGGGCAACACTGAAGCTTTCTTT. Its translation is CASSLRQGNTEAFF.

This rearrangement joins TRBV6-5 to TRBJ1-1, with a weak D call TRBD1 (6 bases). The CDR3 has 15 amino acids. The V gene lost 11 bases and the J gene lost 1 base, with 20 bases spanning the gap. In germline, CDR1 is MNHEY, CDR2 SVGAGI. CDR3 sequence (DNA): TGTGCCGGGCGATCTTGGGGGCAAGAGAACACTGAAGCTTTCTTT. It yields the protein CAGRSWGQENTEAFF.

The J gene is TRBJ2-1, the V gene TRBV4-1, with D perhaps TRBD2 (5 bases). V was cut by 4 bases and J by 12 bases, with 16 bases left in between. CDR1 MGHRA and CDR2 YSYEKL come from the germline V gene. The CDR3 has 13 residues. CDR3: CASSRGPTGMQFF. The CDR3 coding sequence is TGCGCCAGCAGCCGCGGCCCGACGGGGATGCAGTTCTTC.

V usage is TRBV7-2 and J usage is TRBJ2-2; TRBD2 agrees at 11 bases. The length of the CDR3 is 17 residues. Germline trimming cut 5 bases from V and 3 bases from J; bases unmatched to any gene: 8. In germline, CDR1 is SGHTA, CDR2 FQGNSA. The CDR3 loop is CASSPVSGRVYTGELFF. In DNA, the CDR3 is TGTGCCAGCAGCCCTGTTAGCGGGAGGGTCTACACCGGGGAGCTGTTTTTT.